This T cell receptor (beta chain) was retrieved from a study of vaccination effects on CD4 cells after COVID-19. In the study overall: Participants were vaccinated with two doses of either the BNT162b2 or mRNA-1273 vaccine. Study outcomes and limitations: Nearly all vaccine-induced clones in healthy recipients recognized only SARS-CoV-2.

Before any sequencing was done, the ViraFEST assay used viral peptide pools to expand antigen-specific CD4+ T cells. Culture lasted about ten days before CD4+ T cell isolation. The study found no prior SARS-CoV-2 infection in the vaccine recipients, who tested negative for nucleocapsid antibodies. On both days 3 and 7, half of the culture medium was replaced with IL-2 medium. CDR1 is SGHAT and CDR2 is FQNNGV in the germline V gene. The V end was cut by 3 bases, the J end by 5 bases, with 10 bases between. This CDR3 comprises 13 residues. Turning to this clone: The antigen is not known.

Assay used: immunoSEQ multiplex PCR; TCRdb lists only in-frame clones, some missing. The table shows about 63,000 clones, with around three quarters occurring only once. The receptor's source is a human donor who received a COVID-19 vaccine. The sequencing used CD4+ T cells from PBMCs cultured with HCoV-OC43 spike peptides, collected before COVID-19 vaccination. Described subset: HCoV-OC43 spike overlapping peptide pool stimulation. The chain carries TRBV11-2 and TRBJ1-1; no clear D. DNA for the CDR3: TGTGCCAGCAGCTTGGTTCTTCTGACTGAAGCTTTCTTT. Protein product: CASSLVLLTEAFF.